This is a list of T cell receptor beta chains from one sample in a study of T-cell memory formation after mild COVID-19. TCRdb fed the 5' RACE reads into MiXCR, producing one record per CDR3 protein. The table has 250,000 to 300,000 distinct CDR3 sequences, over 7% seen once. Source material: PBMCs or a T cell subset sorted from them (not recorded which). The receptors stem from a man between 18 and 35 years old who had mild COVID-19 (a few samples of this study predate the infection). Cell type and time point are not known. Both conserved end residues are part of each CDR3. The order of the fields is clone size, V gene, J gene, D gene, CDR3 protein, CDR3 DNA. A D gene is named only where the DNA matches it firmly. Expanded clones are given a class, and other clones once, few, many or no size at all.

few	TRBV9	TRBJ1-2	TRBD1	CASSVDRTGAYGYTF	TGTGCCAGCAGCGTAGATAGGACAGGGGCCTATGGCTACACCTTC
many	TRBV6-5	TRBJ2-7	.	CASSSRPGEQYF	TGTGCCAGCAGTTCAAGACCCGGGGAGCAGTACTTC
few	TRBV20-1	TRBJ2-1	.	CSAPRPGAGEQFF	TGCAGTGCGCCGAGACCTGGGGCGGGAGAGCAGTTCTTC
.	TRBV5-1	TRBJ1-1	.	CASSSRAQNTEAFF	TGCGCCAGCAGCTCAAGAGCACAGAACACTGAAGCTTTCTTT
.	TRBV29-1	TRBJ2-5	.	CSVEGQGYLETQYF	TGCAGCGTTGAAGGGCAGGGGTATCTCGAGACCCAGTACTTC
.	TRBV12-5	TRBJ2-7	TRBD1	CASGLTGVPYEQYF	TGTGCTAGTGGTTTGACAGGGGTCCCCTACGAGCAGTACTTC
.	TRBV7-3	TRBJ2-1	TRBD2	CASSPTSGPTEQFF	TGTGCCAGCAGCCCGACTAGCGGACCCACTGAGCAGTTCTTC
few	TRBV5-1	TRBJ2-3	TRBD2	CASSFMGTSGGLSTDTQYF	TGCGCCAGCAGCTTCATGGGGACTAGCGGGGGCCTTAGCACAGATACGCAGTATTTT
.	TRBV5-1	TRBJ2-2	.	CASSSAGITGELFF	TGCGCCAGCAGCTCGGCAGGGATCACCGGGGAGCTGTTTTTT
.	TRBV7-2	TRBJ1-1	.	CASSLSGRGTEAFF	TGTGCCAGCAGCTTATCGGGGAGAGGGACTGAAGCTTTCTTT
few	TRBV9	TRBJ1-5	.	CASSRTRTASRGAQHF	TGTGCCAGCAGTCGGACCAGGACAGCCTCAAGGGGGGCCCAGCATTTT
many	TRBV7-2	TRBJ1-4	.	CASSLGPNEKLFF	TGCGCCAGCAGCTTGGGTCCCAATGAAAAACTGTTTTTT
many	TRBV5-1	TRBJ2-1	TRBD2	CASSSLAGGLEQFF	TGCGCCAGCAGCTCACTAGCGGGGGGCCTCGAGCAGTTCTTC
.	TRBV6-1	TRBJ1-1	.	CASSDLGNTEAFF	TGTGCCAGCAGTGATTTGGGCAACACTGAAGCTTTCTTT
.	TRBV30	TRBJ2-3	.	CAWSLWGADTQYF	TGTGCCTGGAGTCTCTGGGGTGCAGATACGCAGTATTTT
.	TRBV4-3	TRBJ1-2	.	CASSQGTQGRYGYTF	TGCGCCAGCAGCCAAGGAACCCAGGGGCGCTATGGCTACACCTTC
few	TRBV11-2	TRBJ2-3	.	CASSLGWSAGAPGGTQYF	TGTGCCAGCAGCTTAGGGTGGAGCGCGGGGGCCCCTGGGGGAACGCAGTATTTT
few	TRBV3-1	TRBJ2-1	.	CASSHLGGHNEQFF	TGTGCCAGCAGTCACCTAGGAGGCCACAATGAGCAGTTCTTC
many	TRBV19	TRBJ1-1	.	CASSILGFTTAQNTEAFF	TGTGCCAGTAGTATTCTTGGTTTCACCACGGCTCAGAACACTGAAGCTTTCTTT
.	TRBV7-8	TRBJ1-2	.	CASSFGRGVIYGYTF	TGTGCCAGCAGCTTCGGCAGGGGAGTAATCTATGGCTACACCTTC
many	TRBV20-1	TRBJ2-3	TRBD2	CSLGLAGNTDTQYF	TGCAGTCTCGGACTAGCGGGGAATACAGATACGCAGTATTTT
.	TRBV6-1	TRBJ1-1	.	CASSEREGLGAFF	TGTGCCAGCAGTGAAAGGGAGGGTCTGGGAGCTTTCTTT
.	TRBV4-1	TRBJ1-1	.	CASSLRTELNTEAFF	TGCGCCAGCAGCCTCCGGACGGAACTCAACACTGAAGCTTTCTTT
many	TRBV6-5	TRBJ2-2	TRBD2	CASRPGTSVTGELFF	TGTGCCAGCAGACCCGGGACTAGCGTCACCGGGGAGCTGTTTTTT
many	TRBV9	TRBJ2-3	.	CASSVSGPAGDTQYF	TGTGCCAGCAGCGTAAGCGGACCCGCGGGGGATACGCAGTATTTT
few	TRBV9	TRBJ2-1	TRBD2	CASSVELAGAHNEQFF	TGTGCCAGCAGCGTAGAACTAGCGGGGGCCCACAATGAGCAGTTCTTC
many	TRBV7-3	TRBJ1-4	.	CASSFAGTTNEKLFF	TGTGCCAGCAGCTTCGCAGGGACAACTAATGAAAAACTGTTTTTT
.	TRBV5-1	TRBJ2-3	.	CASSLGVREDTQYF	TGCGCCAGCAGCTTGGGGGTCAGGGAAGATACGCAGTATTTT
.	TRBV20-1	TRBJ2-5	.	CSARATAETQYF	TGCAGTGCTAGAGCAACTGCAGAGACCCAGTACTTC
.	TRBV20-1	TRBJ2-3	TRBD1	CSAGAETTGAWDTQYF	TGCAGTGCAGGGGCGGAGACAACAGGGGCCTGGGATACGCAGTATTTT
.	TRBV5-1	TRBJ2-2	.	CASSFTGRNTGELFF	TGCGCCAGCAGCTTCACAGGGAGAAATACCGGGGAGCTGTTTTTT
.	TRBV11-2	TRBJ1-3	.	CASSFTGRTGNTIYF	TGTGCCAGCAGCTTTACAGGAAGGACTGGAAACACCATATATTTT
.	TRBV10-3	TRBJ2-3	.	CAISTESTDTQYF	TGTGCCATCTCCACAGAAAGCACAGATACGCAGTATTTT
many	TRBV4-3	TRBJ1-1	.	CASSHPDRRDTEAFF	TGCGCCAGCAGCCACCCCGACAGGCGAGACACTGAAGCTTTCTTT
many	TRBV7-6	TRBJ2-1	.	CASSFGYEQFF	TGTGCCAGCAGCTTTGGCTATGAGCAGTTCTTC
.	TRBV28	TRBJ1-4	.	CASSLTPVGGVSTNEKLFF	TGTGCCAGCAGTTTAACGCCTGTCGGCGGGGTTTCAACTAATGAAAAACTGTTTTTT
.	TRBV2	TRBJ2-3	.	CAGGGQLSTDTQYF	TGTGCCGGGGGGGGACAGCTTAGCACAGATACGCAGTATTTT
.	TRBV3-1	TRBJ1-6	.	CASSPNQGLSPLHF	TGTGCCAGCAGCCCGAACCAGGGGCTCTCACCCCTCCACTTT